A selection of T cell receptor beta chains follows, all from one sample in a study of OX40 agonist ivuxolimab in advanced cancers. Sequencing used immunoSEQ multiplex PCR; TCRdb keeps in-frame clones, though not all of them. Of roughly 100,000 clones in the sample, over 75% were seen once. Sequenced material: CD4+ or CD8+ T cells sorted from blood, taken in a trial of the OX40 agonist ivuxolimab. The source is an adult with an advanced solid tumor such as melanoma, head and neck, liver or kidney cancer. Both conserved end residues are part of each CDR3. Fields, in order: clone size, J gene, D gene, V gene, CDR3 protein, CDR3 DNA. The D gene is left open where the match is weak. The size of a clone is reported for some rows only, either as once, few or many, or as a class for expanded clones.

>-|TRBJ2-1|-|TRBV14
CASSQGLNNEQFF
TGTGCCAGCAGCCAAGGATTGAACAATGAGCAGTTCTTC
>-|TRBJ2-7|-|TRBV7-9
CASSQQESYEQYF
TGTGCCAGCAGCCAACAAGAATCCTACGAGCAGTACTTC
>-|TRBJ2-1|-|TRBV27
CASSLYLDNDQFF
TGTGCCAGCAGTTTATATCTTGACAATGATCAGTTCTTC
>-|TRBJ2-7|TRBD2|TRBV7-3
CASSLAGGAEQYF
TGTGCCAGCAGCCTAGCGGGTGGGGCCGAGCAGTACTTC
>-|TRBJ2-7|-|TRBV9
CASSVAAGETYEQYF
TGTGCCAGCAGCGTAGCGGCAGGGGAAACCTACGAGCAGTACTTC
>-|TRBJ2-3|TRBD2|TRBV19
CASLPGPSGRDRRPDTQYF
TGTGCCAGCCTCCCAGGGCCTAGCGGGAGGGATCGACGTCCAGATACGCAGTATTTT
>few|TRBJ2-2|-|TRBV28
CASSSYPQGRDTGELFF
TGTGCCAGCAGTTCATACCCTCAGGGCAGGGACACCGGGGAGCTGTTTTTT
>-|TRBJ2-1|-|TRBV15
CATSRPGRERQFF
TGTGCCACCAGCAGACCGGGGCGGGAAAGGCAGTTCTTC
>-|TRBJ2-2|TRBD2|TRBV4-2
CASSQALIAGGTGELFF
TGTGCCAGCAGCCAAGCCCTGATAGCGGGAGGAACCGGGGAGCTGTTTTTT
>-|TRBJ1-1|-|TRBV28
CASGSRNTEAFF
TGTGCCAGCGGGTCAAGGAACACTGAAGCTTTCTTT
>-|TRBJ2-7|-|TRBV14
CASSPDWGSAYEQYF
TGTGCCAGCAGCCCCGACTGGGGCTCTGCTTACGAGCAGTACTTC
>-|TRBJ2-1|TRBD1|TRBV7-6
CASSAPRPGQGNDEQFF
TGTGCCAGCAGCGCCCCCCGCCCGGGACAGGGGAACGATGAGCAGTTCTTC
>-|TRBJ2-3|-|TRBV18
CASSIGPRRTQYF
TGTGCCAGCTCAATTGGACCACGCAGGACGCAGTATTTT
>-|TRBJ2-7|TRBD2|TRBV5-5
CASSESIYSGRRTGYEQYF
TGTGCCAGCAGTGAGAGCATATACAGCGGGAGGCGAACCGGCTACGAGCAGTACTTC
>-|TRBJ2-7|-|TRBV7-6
CASSPGWAEQYF
TGTGCCAGCAGCCCCGGATGGGCCGAGCAGTACTTC
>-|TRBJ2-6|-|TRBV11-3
CATAGAQGANVLTF
TGTGCCACCGCCGGGGCGCAAGGGGCCAACGTCCTGACTTTC
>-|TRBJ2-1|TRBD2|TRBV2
CASKRGSWGLAGARSYNEQFF
TGTGCCAGCAAGCGGGGGAGCTGGGGACTAGCGGGAGCCCGCTCCTACAATGAGCAGTTCTTC
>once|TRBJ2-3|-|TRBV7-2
CASSQGPGTDTQYF
TGTGCCAGCAGCCAGGGACCCGGCACAGATACGCAGTATTTT
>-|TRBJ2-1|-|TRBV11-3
CASSLEGGRPDNEQFF
TGTGCCAGCAGCTTAGAGGGGGGCAGGCCAGACAATGAGCAGTTCTTC
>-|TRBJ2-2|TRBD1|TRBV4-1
CASSQDGRDRGLTGELFF
TGCGCCAGCAGCCAAGATGGGCGGGACAGGGGGCTTACCGGGGAGCTGTTTTTT
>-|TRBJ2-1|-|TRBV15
CATSRDTGLSYNEQFF
TGTGCCACCAGCAGAGACACGGGCCTCTCCTACAATGAGCAGTTCTTC
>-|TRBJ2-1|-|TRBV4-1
CASSQEKSGYNEQFF
TGCGCCAGCAGCCAAGAAAAAAGCGGTTACAATGAGCAGTTCTTC
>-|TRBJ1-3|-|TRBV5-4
CASSPDSFSGNTIYF
TGTGCCAGCAGCCCTGACAGCTTCTCTGGAAACACCATATATTTT
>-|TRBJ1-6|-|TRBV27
CASSLGLNSPLHF
TGTGCCAGCAGTTTGGGACTGAATTCACCCCTCCACTTT
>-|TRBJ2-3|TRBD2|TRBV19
CASRTRGGAGVDTQYF
TGTGCCAGTAGAACCCGGGGGGGCGCCGGGGTAGATACGCAGTATTTT
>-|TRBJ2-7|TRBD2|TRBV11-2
CASSTAGTSGINEQYF
TGTGCCAGCAGCACAGCTGGGACTAGCGGGATCAACGAGCAGTACTTC
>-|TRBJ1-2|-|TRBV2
CASTPLVANYGYTF
TGTGCCAGCACCCCCTTAGTTGCTAACTATGGCTACACCTTC
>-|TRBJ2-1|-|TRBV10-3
CATGTAAYNEQFF
TGTGCCACGGGGACGGCGGCCTACAATGAGCAGTTCTTC
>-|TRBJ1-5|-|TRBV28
CASSLIGQGHQPQHF
TGTGCCAGCAGTTTAATTGGGCAGGGCCATCAGCCCCAGCATTTT
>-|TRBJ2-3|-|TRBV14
CASSQERGLRGTDTQYF
TGTGCCAGCAGCCAAGAACGCGGGTTAAGAGGCACAGATACGCAGTATTTT
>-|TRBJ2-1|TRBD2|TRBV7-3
CASSLAGVYNEQFF
TGTGCCAGCAGCTTAGCGGGAGTTTACAATGAGCAGTTCTTC
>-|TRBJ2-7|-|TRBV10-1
CASSDGLAQYF
TGCGCCAGCAGTGACGGGCTGGCGCAGTACTTC
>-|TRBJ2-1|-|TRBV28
CASIKGHRLDEQFF
TGTGCCAGCATTAAAGGACACCGTTTGGATGAGCAGTTCTTC
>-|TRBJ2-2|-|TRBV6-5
CASSGNTGELFF
TGTGCCAGTAGCGGAAACACCGGGGAGCTGTTTTTT
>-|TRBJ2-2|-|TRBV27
CASSSRILTGLNTGELFF
TGTGCCAGCAGTTCGCGCATCTTGACGGGACTTAACACCGGGGAGCTGTTTTTT
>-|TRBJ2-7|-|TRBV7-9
CASSLVASWVSYEQYF
TGTGCCAGCAGCTTAGTAGCGAGCTGGGTTTCCTACGAGCAGTACTTC
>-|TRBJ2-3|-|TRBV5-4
CASSLGGQPDTQYF
TGTGCCAGCAGCTTGGGGGGCCAGCCAGACACGCAGTATTTT
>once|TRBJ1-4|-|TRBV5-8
CASSYGTRRYEKLFF
TGTGCCAGCAGCTACGGGACGAGGAGATATGAAAAACTGTTTTTT
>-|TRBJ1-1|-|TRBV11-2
CASSLVGRYTEAFF
TGTGCCAGCAGCTTAGTAGGGAGGTACACTGAAGCTTTCTTT
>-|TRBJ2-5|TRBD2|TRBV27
CASGTSSWSTQYF
TGTGCCAGCGGGACTAGTAGTTGGTCGACCCAGTACTTC
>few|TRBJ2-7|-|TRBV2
CAGLQTDTYEQYF
TGTGCCGGACTTCAGACGGATACCTACGAGCAGTACTTC
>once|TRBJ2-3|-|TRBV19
CASSERTSTDTQYF
TGTGCCAGTAGCGAGCGGACCTCCACAGATACGCAGTATTTT
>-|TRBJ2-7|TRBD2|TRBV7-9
CASSSLHLRTSGSHEQYF
TGTGCCAGCAGCTCACTTCACCTTAGGACTAGCGGGAGCCACGAGCAGTACTTC
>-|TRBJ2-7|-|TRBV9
CASSVGVGGPYEQYF
TGTGCCAGCAGCGTAGGAGTAGGGGGACCCTACGAGCAGTACTTC
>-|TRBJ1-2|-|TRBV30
CAWGHPERGYTF
TGTGCCTGGGGTCATCCCGAACGTGGCTACACCTTC
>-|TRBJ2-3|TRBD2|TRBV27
CASRNSGLAGTNTQYF
TGTGCCAGCAGGAACTCGGGACTAGCGGGGACAAATACGCAGTATTTT
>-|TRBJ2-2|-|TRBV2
CASGRDSDTGELFF
TGTGCCAGCGGACGGGACTCCGACACCGGGGAGCTGTTTTTT
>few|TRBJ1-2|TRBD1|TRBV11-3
CASSFLGGQSYLRYGYTF
TGTGCCAGCAGCTTCCTAGGGGGACAGTCGTATCTGCGGTATGGCTACACCTTC
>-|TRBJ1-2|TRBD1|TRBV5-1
CASSWGTGGVGYTF
TGCGCCAGCAGCTGGGGGACAGGGGGAGTTGGCTACACCTTC
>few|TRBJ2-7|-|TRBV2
CASSSRRGYEQYF
TGTGCCAGCAGTTCCCGTAGGGGCTACGAGCAGTACTTC
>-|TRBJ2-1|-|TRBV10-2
CASSASVSSYNEQFF
TGCGCCAGCAGCGCTAGCGTTAGCTCCTACAATGAGCAGTTCTTC
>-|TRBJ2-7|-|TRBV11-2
CASSFSNQGYEQYF
TGTGCCAGCAGCTTTTCGAATCAGGGCTACGAGCAGTACTTC
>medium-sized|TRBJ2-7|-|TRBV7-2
CASSPQGPSYEQYF
TGTGCCAGCAGCCCCCAGGGGCCGTCCTACGAGCAGTACTTC